These 25 T cell receptor beta chains share one sample of origin, sequenced in a study of blood T cell repertoires in COVID-19. Libraries were prepared by immunoSEQ multiplex PCR; TCRdb keeps only in-frame clonotypes and omits some of them. Seen here are more than 90,000 clones, over 70% observed once, and the top ten hold 4.1%. Specimen: peripheral blood. The receptors originated from a man between 60 and 70 years old with acute or convalescent COVID-19.

The chain is built from TRBV5-1 and TRBJ1-6; TRBD1 agrees at 12 bases. There are 16 residues in the CDR3. The trim removed 5 bases at V and 9 bases at J, leaving 9 bases unmatched. Germline CDR1 is SGHRS and CDR2 is YFSETQ. The CDR3 coding sequence is TGCGCCAGCAGGAGAGAGGGACAGGGGGCCGGTTCACCCCTCCACTTT. Its translation: CASRREGQGAGSPLHF. The full variable domain, its missing parts supplied by reference TRBV5-1 and TRBJ1-6, is KAGVTQTPRYLIKTRGQQVTLSCSPISGHRSVSWYQQTPGQGLQFLFEYFSETQRNKGNFPGRFSGRQFSNSRSEMNVSTLELGDSALYLCASRREGQGAGSPLHFGNGTRLTVT.

This chain uses TRBV11-3 with TRBJ1-1, with a tentative D call TRBD1 (5 bases). The CDR3 is 15 residues long. Trimming cost V 3 bases and J 3 bases, with 14 bases left between them. Germline V lookup: CDR1 SGHNT, CDR2 YENEEA. Here the CDR3 DNA reads TGTGCCAGCAGCTTCCCGGGACTGGGGCACACTGAAGCTTTCTTT. Protein: CASSFPGLGHTEAFF.

The rearrangement links TRBV5-1 to TRBJ1-4; D perhaps matches TRBD1 (6 bases). The germline V gene encodes CDR1 SGHRS and CDR2 YFSETQ. The CDR3 contains 15 residues. The V gene lost 4 bases and the J gene lost 5 bases, with 15 bases spanning the gap. CDR3 amino acids: CASSPVLGANEKLFF. The CDR3 DNA is TGCGCCAGCAGCCCGGTGTTGGGGGCGAATGAAAAACTGTTTTTT. Based on the CDR3 plus reference TRBV5-1 and TRBJ1-4, the full variable domain is KAGVTQTPRYLIKTRGQQVTLSCSPISGHRSVSWYQQTPGQGLQFLFEYFSETQRNKGNFPGRFSGRQFSNSRSEMNVSTLELGDSALYLCASSPVLGANEKLFFGSGTQLSVL.

This clone was seen ten or more times. J is TRBJ2-2 and V is TRBV18; tentative D call: TRBD1 (6 bases). The CDR3 has 18 amino acids. V was shortened by 3 bases and J by 2 bases, with 19 bases between the two germline ends. Germline V gene lookup returns CDR1 KGHSH and CDR2 LQKENI. The CDR3: CASSPQPPGTLNTGELFF. The CDR3 bases are TGTGCCAGCTCACCCCAACCCCCCGGGACACTAAACACCGGGGAGCTGTTTTTT.

This clone turned up a few times. This chain links TRBV24-1 with TRBJ2-1, with 8 bases matching TRBD2. V shed 5 bases, J shed 10 bases, and the junction held 15 bases outside the gene matches. The CDR3 contains 16 residues. The germline V gene encodes CDR1 KGHDR and CDR2 SFDVKD. The CDR3 coding sequence is TGTGCCACCAGTGCCGCCTTAGGTAGCGGGGCAAGGGAGCAGTTCTTC. Its translation is CATSAALGSGAREQFF.

The J gene is TRBJ1-4, the V gene TRBV2, with D perhaps TRBD1 (6 bases). V was trimmed by 6 bases and J by 5 bases, leaving 10 bases between them. This CDR3 has 13 residues. The V gene's germline CDR1 is SNHLY and CDR2 FYNNEI. For the CDR3, the DNA is TGTGCCAGCAGCGGGGGGGCAAATGAAAAACTGTTTTTT. Its protein product is CASSGGANEKLFF.

This chain uses TRBV6-5 with TRBJ1-2; tentatively, D is TRBD1 (5 bases). Trimming shortened V by 0 bases and J by 7 bases, and 12 bases separated the two germline ends. The CDR3 is 14 amino acids. Germline V gene data show CDR1 as MNHEY and CDR2 as SVGAGI. CDR3 residues: CASSYSGDRTGYTF. The DNA of the CDR3 is TGTGCCAGCAGTTACTCAGGGGATCGAACTGGCTACACCTTC.

The gene calls are TRBV30 and TRBJ2-1; tentative D call: TRBD1 (5 bases). V lost 0 bases and J 2 bases, leaving 11 bases between the germline ends. From germline, CDR1 is GTSNPN and CDR2 SVGIG (reference sequence). There are 15 residues in the CDR3. CDR3 protein: CAWSVGQGTYNEQFF. As DNA, the CDR3 is TGTGCCTGGAGTGTCGGGCAGGGAACCTACAATGAGCAGTTCTTC.

The rearrangement uses TRBV7-9 and TRBJ2-1; 13 bases align to TRBD2. The germline gives CDR1 SEHNR, CDR2 FQNEAQ (reference sequence). The CDR3 contains 16 residues. Trimming cost V 1 base and J 10 bases; bases outside gene matches: 7. This CDR3 is CASSLGTSGGPGEQFF. The CDR3 DNA is TGTGCCAGCAGCTTAGGGACTAGCGGGGGCCCGGGGGAGCAGTTCTTC.

This clone showed up just a few times. One end of the junction varies from germline; a read error may be responsible. This chain uses TRBV2 with TRBJ1-2; possible D gene TRBD1, 5 bases. The germline gives CDR1 SNHLY, CDR2 FYNNEI. The CDR3 consists of 11 residues. The CDR3 nucleotides read TGTGCCAGCAGTGAAGCAGATGGACACGACTTC. This translates into CASSEADGHDF.

V and J are TRBV10-3 and TRBJ2-3; perhaps TRBD1 as D (7 bases). Germline CDR1 ENHRY, CDR2 SYGVKD. This CDR3 has 13 residues. Trimming removed 9 bases at V and 6 bases at J, with 16 bases between. For the CDR3, the DNA is TGTGCCATTAACAAAGCAGGGGGGGATACGCAGTATTTT. Protein product: CAINKAGGDTQYF.

CDR3 residues: CASSPGNIPNEQFF. The DNA of the CDR3 is TGTGCCAGCAGTCCAGGAAATATCCCCAATGAGCAGTTCTTC. V and J are TRBV2 and TRBJ2-1, with D unclear. The CDR3 is 14 residues long. Trimming left V 5 bases short and J 6 bases short, with 14 bases between. CDR1 is SNHLY, CDR2 FYNNEI, per germline.

V is TRBV14 and J is TRBJ2-3; D is possibly TRBD1 (6 bases). The germline V gene has CDR1 SGHDN and CDR2 FVKESK. This CDR3 has 12 amino acids. V gave up 3 bases and J gave up 10 bases, with 11 bases separating them. CDR3 sequence (DNA): TGTGCCAGCAGCCAGGGGGCTCGGGCGCAGTATTTT. Amino acids: CASSQGARAQYF.

CDR3 DNA: TGTGCCACCAGTGATTCCGGGCTAGCGGCCTACAATGAGCAGTTCTTC. Protein sequence: CATSDSGLAAYNEQFF. V is TRBV24-1 and J is TRBJ2-1; 7 positions agree with TRBD2. The CDR3 extends over 16 amino acids. The J segment lost 2 bases and the V segment lost 2 bases, leaving 5 bases of the junction unmatched. Germline V gene data show CDR1 as KGHDR and CDR2 as SFDVKD.

This chain connects TRBV6-1 to TRBJ1-2, with 7 positions matching TRBD1. Germline V CDR1 and CDR2: MNHNS, SASEGT. With 3 bases clipped from V and 14 bases from J, the junction kept 12 bases outside the gene matches. This CDR3 is built from 13 residues. The CDR3 reads CASSEQPRQGGTF. For the CDR3, the DNA is TGTGCCAGCAGTGAGCAACCGAGACAGGGCGGTACCTTC.

The V and J genes are TRBV25-1 and TRBJ1-2, with D tentatively TRBD1 (5 bases). The ends were cut back, 5 bases at V and 4 bases at J, with 14 bases in the middle. This CDR3 is built from 14 residues. Germline assignment: CDR1 MGHDK and CDR2 SYGVNS. CDR3 in DNA: TGTGCCAGCAGTACCGGGCACAGGAGCTATGGCTACACCTTC. It encodes CASSTGHRSYGYTF.

DNA for the CDR3: TGCAGCGCCTTACAGTGGAGGGCTGAAGCTTTCTTT. Translation: CSALQWRAEAFF. The rearrangement joins TRBV29-1 to TRBJ1-1; unclear D gene. The CDR3 extends over 12 amino acids. Trimming cost V 7 bases and J 6 bases, with 15 bases left between them. Germline values: CDR1 SQVTM, CDR2 ANQGSEA.

The V and J genes are TRBV9 and TRBJ2-1; D is perhaps TRBD2 (7 bases). Trimming took 4 bases from V and 9 from J, leaving 26 bases between them. Germline V gives CDR1 SGDLS, CDR2 YYNGEE. The CDR3 spans 17 residues. Here the CDR3 reads CASSPRGGAGPWSEQFF. The CDR3 region has the DNA TGTGCCAGCAGCCCTAGGGGGGGAGCGGGACCTTGGAGTGAGCAGTTCTTC.

The rearrangement uses TRBV10-1 and TRBJ2-3; 10 nucleotides align to TRBD1. Germline CDR1 is WNHNN and CDR2 is SYGVQD (reference sequence). The CDR3 covers 17 residues. Trimming removed 7 bases from V and 2 bases from J; junction bases left unmatched: 12. For the CDR3, the DNA is TGCGCCAGCACTAGGACAGGGGGTGGGTTCTTCACAGATACGCAGTATTTT. Translation gives CASTRTGGGFFTDTQYF.

This rearrangement joins TRBV19 to TRBJ2-3, with 10 bases identical to TRBD1. After removal of 6 bases from V and 1 base from J, the junction contained 13 bases not matched to a gene. The CDR3 extends over 18 amino acids. Germline CDR1 and CDR2: LNHDA and SQIVND (reference sequence). The CDR3 DNA sequence: TGTGCCAGTAGAATTGTGACAGGGGGCGGACGGGGCACAGATACGCAGTATTTT. Translated, it gives CASRIVTGGGRGTDTQYF.

This clone was seen once. The chain recombines TRBV28 with TRBJ2-3, with D possibly TRBD1 on 5 matching bases. This CDR3 is 13 amino acids long. Per germline, CDR1 MDHEN and CDR2 SYDVKM. The germline V and J ends were trimmed by 7 bases and 0 bases, with 8 bases remaining between them. The CDR3 DNA reads as TGTGCCAGCAAGGCAGGGAGCACAGATACGCAGTATTTT. Translating it yields CASKAGSTDTQYF. Filled out from reference TRBV28 and TRBJ2-3, the complete variable domain reads DVKVTQSSRYLVKRTGEKVFLECVQDMDHENMFWYRQDPGLGLRLIYFSYDVKMKEKGDIPEGYSVSREKKERFSLILESASTNQTSMYLCASKAGSTDTQYFGPGTRLTVL.

The chain carries TRBV20-1 and TRBJ2-3, with TRBD2 matching over 10 bases. Germline CDR1 DFQATT, CDR2 SNEGSKA (reference sequence). V shed 3 bases and J 4 bases; nucleotides not matched to a gene: 10. The CDR3 length is 16 residues. DNA of the CDR3: TGCAGTGCTAGTAGGCCTAGCGGGAGAAGCCCAGATACGCAGTATTTT. Translation: CSASRPSGRSPDTQYF.

This chain connects TRBV7-9 to TRBJ2-7, with D maybe TRBD1 (7 bases). The CDR3 loop spans 14 amino acids. Trimming removed 5 bases at V and 0 bases at J, with 11 bases between. The germline CDR1 and CDR2 sequences are SEHNR and FQNEAQ (reference sequence). CDR3 DNA sequence: TGTGCCAGCAGCCAGGGGGGAAGCTCCTACGAGCAGTACTTC. Translated, it gives CASSQGGSSYEQYF.

The chain links TRBV4-1 to TRBJ2-7, with TRBD1 as a possible D gene (6 bases). The ends were cut back, 4 bases at V and 0 bases at J, with 10 bases in the middle. Per germline, CDR1 MGHRA and CDR2 YSYEKL. The CDR3 spans 14 residues. Here the CDR3 DNA reads TGCGCCAGCAGCCCACTACAGGGCTCCTACGAGCAGTACTTC. Its translation: CASSPLQGSYEQYF.

In this sample, this clone turned up a few times. The chain uses TRBV10-3 and TRBJ1-1; no clear D gene. The germline gives CDR1 ENHRY, CDR2 SYGVKD. V lost 0 bases to trimming and J lost 7 bases, with 12 bases between them. The length of the CDR3 is 14 residues. CDR3 sequence (DNA): TGTGCCATCAGTGAGTCTGGCAACCTCCGTGAAGCTTTCTTT. Protein: CAISESGNLREAFF.